What follows are 26 T cell receptor beta chains derived from one specimen sequenced in a study of blood T cell repertoires in COVID-19. Assay: immunoSEQ multiplex PCR; the TCRdb copy retains only in-frame clones and omits some. The sample has roughly 120,000 clones, around 85% seen once; the top ten hold roughly 3%. Material for sequencing was peripheral blood. Receptors originate from an elderly woman with COVID-19, enrolled during active disease.

The chain combines TRBV28 with TRBJ1-5, with D uncertain. The CDR3 loop spans 17 amino acids. Germline CDR1 and CDR2: MDHEN and SYDVKM. The V gene lost 7 bases and the J gene lost 4 bases, with 23 bases spanning the gap. CDR3 loop: CASNRGTERLTNQPQHF. The CDR3 nucleotides read TGTGCCAGCAACCGTGGAACAGAAAGGTTAACAAATCAGCCCCAGCATTTT.

The rearrangement joins TRBV28 to TRBJ2-2; D not resolved. The CDR3 runs to 15 residues. Deletions cut 6 bases from V and 5 bases from J, with 16 bases between. Per germline, CDR1 MDHEN and CDR2 SYDVKM. The CDR3 bases are TGTGCCAGCAGCACCCGCGAGGAAGTAACCGGGGAGCTGTTTTTT. It specifies CASSTREEVTGELFF.

The chain links TRBV11-1 to TRBJ2-4, with TRBD1 as a possible D gene (5 bases). The ends were cut back, 2 bases at V and 2 bases at J, with 10 bases in the middle. The CDR3 extends over 15 amino acids. CDR1 SGHAT and CDR2 FQDESV come from the germline V gene (reference sequence). CDR3 sequence: CASSLRQGTKNIQYF. CDR3 DNA: TGTGCCAGCAGCTTAAGGCAGGGAACCAAAAACATTCAGTACTTC.

Turning to this clone: This specimen includes other DNA sequences encoding the same CDR3. The V call is TRBV10-3, the J call TRBJ1-5, with 9 bases identical to TRBD1. The junction had 2 bases not matched to a gene; V was cut back by 4 bases and J by 7 bases. CDR1 is ENHRY and CDR2 is SYGVKD in the germline V gene. CDR3 size: 13 residues. The chain's CDR3 is CAISGTGDQPQHF. The CDR3 nucleotides read TGTGCCATCAGTGGGACAGGGGACCAGCCCCAGCATTTT.

CDR3 coding DNA: TGTGCCAGCTCACCACAGGGGCGGCAAGAGACCCAGTACTTC. Protein: CASSPQGRQETQYF. The genes are TRBV18 and TRBJ2-5; D might be TRBD1 (5 bases). Trimming removed 1 base from V and 2 bases from J, with 8 bases in between. This CDR3 has 14 amino acids. Germline V CDR1 and CDR2: KGHSH, LQKENI.

The V gene is TRBV28, the J gene TRBJ1-5; the match to TRBD1 covers 7 bases. This CDR3 has 15 amino acids. Trimming cost V 6 bases and J 1 base; bases outside gene matches: 6. Germline V lookup: CDR1 MDHEN, CDR2 SYDVKM. CDR3 protein: CASRKGAGSNQPQHF. CDR3 in DNA: TGTGCCAGCAGAAAGGGGGCGGGGAGCAATCAGCCCCAGCATTTT.

The chain couples TRBV5-8 to TRBJ2-3, with TRBD2 matching 7 bases. V lost 5 bases and J lost 3; bases outside the gene matches: 6. CDR1 is SGHTS and CDR2 is YDEGEE in the germline V gene. CDR3 length: 14 residues. The CDR3 loop reads CASSPLAATDTQYF. CDR3 in DNA: TGTGCCAGCAGTCCGCTAGCGGCTACAGATACGCAGTATTTT.

As concerns this clone: At the DNA level, this CDR3 is encoded by other sequences in the same sample as well. V is TRBV5-1 and J is TRBJ2-1; the D gene is possibly TRBD2 (5 bases). Germline loops: CDR1 SGHRS, CDR2 YFSETQ. The CDR3 length is 15 residues. V lost 2 bases and J 0 bases, leaving 9 bases between the germline ends. The DNA of the CDR3 is TGCGCCAGCAGCTTAGCGGAAAGCTCCTACAATGAGCAGTTCTTC. Residues: CASSLAESSYNEQFF.

The V call is TRBV28, the J call TRBJ1-2; perhaps TRBD1 as D (6 bases). Per the germline V gene, CDR1 is MDHEN and CDR2 is SYDVKM. The CDR3 contains 14 residues. V lost 6 bases, J lost 5 bases, and 16 bases lay in between. CDR3 region: CASSLGQPPYGYTF. The CDR3 nucleotides read TGTGCCAGCAGCTTAGGACAGCCCCCATATGGCTACACCTTC.

The rearrangement joins TRBV9 to TRBJ2-5; TRBD1 matches at 7 bases. Germline lookup yields CDR1 SGDLS and CDR2 YYNGEE. The CDR3 totals 14 residues. V dropped 3 bases and J dropped 0; count of bases not matched to a gene: 2. Here the CDR3 DNA reads TGTGCCAGCAGCGCGGGACAGTACCAAGAGACCCAGTACTTC. This gives the protein CASSAGQYQETQYF.

V gene TRBV6-5 combines with J gene TRBJ2-5, with 9 bases identical to TRBD1. V trimming: 6 bases; J trimming: 7 bases; junction bases outside the gene matches: 12. This CDR3 is built from 15 residues. From germline, CDR1 is MNHEY and CDR2 SVGAGI. The DNA of the CDR3 is TGTGCCAGCAGCCCACCCGGGACAGGGTTTGGGACCCAGTACTTC. This codes for CASSPPGTGFGTQYF.

V usage is TRBV2 and J usage is TRBJ2-7; the match to TRBD1 covers 9 bases. CDR1 and CDR2 (germline): SNHLY, FYNNEI. Germline trimming cut 7 bases from V and 5 bases from J; bases unmatched to any gene: 12. CDR3 length: 15 residues. The CDR3 nucleotides read TGTGCCAGCACTCAGGGGGGACAGGGTTCGCACGAGCAGTACTTC. Its protein product is CASTQGGQGSHEQYF.

The rearrangement links TRBV9 to TRBJ1-2; D not resolved. Germline assignment: CDR1 SGDLS and CDR2 YYNGEE. The CDR3 contains 13 residues. The ends were cut back, 0 bases at V and 1 base at J, with 4 bases in the middle. Here the CDR3 DNA reads TGTGCCAGCAGCGTAGACAGTAACTATGGCTACACCTTC. Protein sequence: CASSVDSNYGYTF.

The J gene is TRBJ2-5, the V gene TRBV7-9, with TRBD2 matching over 7 bases. CDR1 is SEHNR, CDR2 FQNEAQ, per germline (reference sequence). This CDR3 region has 14 residues. The V and J ends lost 7 bases and 5 bases, in that order; junction bases with no gene match: 10. In DNA form, the CDR3 reads TGTGCCAGCATCGGAGGGAGGGGTCGGGAGACCCAGTACTTC. It yields the protein CASIGGRGRETQYF.

This rearrangement joins TRBV6-5 to TRBJ2-1; 8 bases match TRBD2. The V and J ends lost 2 bases and 3 bases, in that order; junction bases with no gene match: 0. The germline V gene encodes CDR1 MNHEY and CDR2 SVGAGI. The CDR3 extends over 14 amino acids. In DNA, the CDR3 is TGTGCCAGCAGTTACGGGACTAGCTACAATGAGCAGTTCTTC. It yields the protein CASSYGTSYNEQFF.

This clone was found once. The J gene is TRBJ1-2, the V gene TRBV28; perhaps TRBD1 as D (5 bases). Germline-derived CDR1 and CDR2 are MDHEN and SYDVKM. This CDR3 is built from 15 residues. V lost 5 bases to trimming and J lost 4 bases, with 17 bases between them. This CDR3 is CASSRGTLGTYGYTF. CDR3 DNA sequence: TGTGCCAGCAGTCGCGGGACTCTGGGGACCTATGGCTACACCTTC.

The V gene is TRBV6-4, the J gene TRBJ2-6; 11 bases are shared with TRBD1. Germline CDR1 and CDR2: MRHNA and SNTAGT. The V gene end was trimmed by 4 bases and the J gene end by 2 bases; junction bases not matched to a gene: 1. This CDR3 spans 16 amino acids. The CDR3 nucleotides are TGTGCCAGCAGTGGGACAGGGGGCGCTGGGGCCAACGTCCTGACTTTC. It codes for CASSGTGGAGANVLTF.

The genes are TRBV10-3 and TRBJ2-7; TRBD1 matches at 9 bases. The V and J ends lost 10 bases and 5 bases, in that order; junction bases with no gene match: 9. The CDR3 consists of 13 residues. The germline V gene has CDR1 ENHRY and CDR2 SYGVKD. This chain's CDR3 is CATKGDRVDEQYF. The CDR3 coding sequence is TGTGCCACTAAGGGGGACAGGGTCGACGAGCAGTACTTC.

V is TRBV4-2 and J is TRBJ2-2, with D perhaps matching TRBD2 (6 bases). The ends were cut back, 0 bases at V and 5 bases at J, with 13 bases in the middle. Germline CDR1 and CDR2: LGHNA and YNFKEQ. This CDR3 is 16 amino acids long. The CDR3 region is CASSQDPGLQTGELFF. The DNA of the CDR3 is TGTGCCAGCAGCCAAGATCCGGGACTTCAGACCGGGGAGCTGTTTTTT.

The V and J genes are TRBV28 and TRBJ1-6, with D perhaps matching TRBD1 (6 bases). Germline V gene data show CDR1 as MDHEN and CDR2 as SYDVKM. Trimming cost V 7 bases and J 0 bases, with 16 bases left between them. The CDR3 is 17 amino acids. The CDR3 region has the DNA TGTGCCAGCACCTTCATCCAGGGGAGCTCCTATAATTCACCCCTCCACTTT. Translated, it gives CASTFIQGSSYNSPLHF.

This clone was seen just once. The rearrangement uses TRBV2 and TRBJ2-1; tentative D call: TRBD2 (5 bases). The V end was cut by 4 bases, the J end by 6 bases, with 7 bases between. The length of the CDR3 is 12 residues. CDR1 SNHLY and CDR2 FYNNEI come from the germline V gene. CDR3 nucleotide sequence: TGTGCCAGCAGTGTCGAGGGCAATGAGCAGTTCTTC. Amino acids: CASSVEGNEQFF.

In this sample, this clone turned up a few times. The V and J genes are TRBV28 and TRBJ2-1; 9 nucleotides align to TRBD1. Germline CDR1 reads MDHEN; CDR2 reads SYDVKM. The junction had 6 bases not matched to a gene; V was cut back by 7 bases and J by 5 bases. This CDR3 spans 14 amino acids. The CDR3 DNA follows: TGTGCCAGCATGTTCAGGACAGGGGACAATGAGCAGTTCTTC. It yields the protein CASMFRTGDNEQFF.

CDR3 sequence: CASSASRGLNTEAFF. Written as DNA, the CDR3 is TGTGCCAGCAGCGCGTCCAGGGGGTTGAACACTGAAGCTTTCTTT. The chain uses TRBV11-2 and TRBJ1-1; 7 bases align to TRBD1. The CDR3 has 15 residues. Germline V gene sequence: CDR1 SGHAT, CDR2 FQNNGV. The junction had 6 bases not matched to a gene; V was cut back by 5 bases and J by 0 bases.

The gene calls are TRBV10-1 and TRBJ1-5; D remains unclear. V gave up 1 base and J gave up 5 bases, with 18 bases separating them. This CDR3 has 17 amino acids. The germline V gene has CDR1 WNHNN and CDR2 SYGVQD (reference sequence). This CDR3 reads CASSEFECREAYQPQHF. The CDR3 DNA reads as TGCGCCAGCAGTGAGTTCGAGTGTAGGGAGGCCTATCAGCCCCAGCATTTT.

Details on this clone: A read error may produce the germline difference seen at one junction end. This chain joins TRBV11-1 and TRBJ1-2, with TRBD1 as a possible D gene (6 bases). Germline CDR1 SGHAT, CDR2 FQDESV (reference sequence). This CDR3 is built from 13 residues. CDR3 DNA sequence: TGTGCCGGCAGCCCGACAGGTAGAAGGGGCTACACCTTC. Translation: CAGSPTGRRGYTF. The variable domain in full, completed from reference TRBV11-1 and TRBJ1-2, reads EAEVAQSPRYKITEKSQAVAFWCDPISGHATLYWYRQILGQGPELLVQFQDESVVDDSQLPKDRFSAERLKGVDSTLKIQPAELGDSAMYLCAGSPTGRRGYTFGSGTRLTVV.

V usage is TRBV15 and J usage is TRBJ1-4, with unresolved D. The CDR3 has 15 amino acids. Germline V CDR1 and CDR2: LNHNV, YYDKDF (reference sequence). V was clipped by 0 bases and J by 4 bases, with 9 bases between them. CDR3 loop: CATSRENRDNEKLFF. The CDR3 DNA sequence: TGTGCCACCAGCAGAGAGAACAGAGATAATGAAAAACTGTTTTTT.